This is a list of T cell receptor beta chains from one sample in a study of control samples from healthy donors and cancer patients. TCRdb's copy holds only in-frame clones and misses some; the assay was immunoSEQ multiplex PCR. Counted here are approximately 49,000 clones, approximately 89% occurring once; the ten biggest clones make up roughly 1.5%. The source material was PBMCs. The origin of the receptors is a man aged 35 to 55 with colorectal cancer. Each CDR3 is given with its conserved first and last residue. D genes are given only for firm matches. Size values are once, few and many counts, or a class for expanded clones, and some rows have none.

size: .; V: TRBV19; D: .; J: TRBJ1-2; DNA: TGTGCCAGTAGTATAGAACAGGGTAAAGATGGCTACACCTTC; CDR3: CASSIEQGKDGYTF
size: .; V: TRBV7-9; D: .; J: TRBJ2-7; DNA: TGTGCCAGCAGCCTATTCCAAAACGAGCAGTACTTC; CDR3: CASSLFQNEQYF
size: .; V: TRBV12-3/TRBV12-4; D: TRBD1; J: TRBJ2-7; DNA: TGTGCCAGCAGTTTTAACAGGGGCTACGAGCAGTACTTC; CDR3: CASSFNRGYEQYF
size: .; V: TRBV5-1; D: .; J: TRBJ2-3; DNA: TGCGCCAGCAGCTTGGGTAGCGCAAGCACAGATACGCAGTATTTT; CDR3: CASSLGSASTDTQYF
size: .; V: TRBV7-9; D: TRBD1; J: TRBJ2-7; DNA: TGTGCCAGCAGCTACGGGACAGGCTACGAGCAGTACTTC; CDR3: CASSYGTGYEQYF
size: .; V: TRBV6-5; D: .; J: TRBJ1-2; DNA: TGTGCCAGCAGTCCCTCCGTTAGAGTACACTATGGCTACACCTTC; CDR3: CASSPSVRVHYGYTF
size: .; V: TRBV12-5; D: TRBD2; J: TRBJ2-5; DNA: TGTGCTAGTGGGGGAGGGACTAGCGGGGAGACCCAGTACTTC; CDR3: CASGGGTSGETQYF
size: .; V: TRBV27; D: .; J: TRBJ2-5; DNA: TGTGCCAGCAGTCAAGAGACCCAGTACTTC; CDR3: CASSQETQYF
size: .; V: TRBV19; D: TRBD1; J: TRBJ1-2; DNA: TGTGCCAGTAGTCCCTCGGACAGGCCGACGGGCTACACCTTC; CDR3: CASSPSDRPTGYTF
size: .; V: TRBV5-1; D: .; J: TRBJ2-2; DNA: TGCGCCAGCAGCCTGGGAGGGACAATCGGGGAGCTGTTTTTT; CDR3: CASSLGGTIGELFF
size: .; V: TRBV7-9; D: TRBD1; J: TRBJ2-3; DNA: TGTGCCAGCAGCTTGGGACAGGGGAGCACAGATACGCAGTATTTT; CDR3: CASSLGQGSTDTQYF
size: once; V: TRBV5-1; D: TRBD2; J: TRBJ2-7; DNA: TGCGCCAGCAGCCTAGCGGGTTCCTACGAGCAGTACTTC; CDR3: CASSLAGSYEQYF
size: .; V: TRBV12-3/TRBV12-4; D: .; J: TRBJ1-5; DNA: TGTGCCAGCACGTTGGGTAATCAGCCCCAGCATTTT; CDR3: CASTLGNQPQHF
size: .; V: TRBV19; D: .; J: TRBJ1-3; DNA: TGTGCCAGCGACCCCAACTCTGGAAACACCATATATTTT; CDR3: CASDPNSGNTIYF
size: .; V: TRBV10-1; D: TRBD2; J: TRBJ2-2; DNA: TGCGCCAGCAAACCTCATTTAGCGGGAGGGCCCAGGGCGAACACCGGGGAGCTGTTTTTT; CDR3: CASKPHLAGGPRANTGELFF
size: .; V: TRBV7-9; D: .; J: TRBJ1-1; DNA: TGTGCCAGCAGCTTAGGAGGGTTAAGTTGGCCGTTGAACACTGAAGCTTTCTTT; CDR3: CASSLGGLSWPLNTEAFF
size: .; V: TRBV13; D: .; J: TRBJ1-2; DNA: TGTGCCAGCAGCTTCATCAGGGGAGCCGATGGCTACACCTTC; CDR3: CASSFIRGADGYTF
size: .; V: TRBV6-2/TRBV6-3; D: TRBD1; J: TRBJ1-5; DNA: TGTGCCAGCAGTTACCCATGGACAGGGGTCTTCAATCAGCCCCAGCATTTT; CDR3: CASSYPWTGVFNQPQHF
size: .; V: TRBV7-9; D: .; J: TRBJ1-3; DNA: TGTGCACTAGACCCAGGTTTCTCTGGAAACACCATATATTTT; CDR3: CALDPGFSGNTIYF
size: few; V: TRBV19; D: .; J: TRBJ2-1; DNA: TGTGCCAGTAGTTCAGGATACAATGAGCAGTTCTTC; CDR3: CASSSGYNEQFF
size: .; V: TRBV2; D: .; J: TRBJ1-4; DNA: TGTGCCAGCCTCCCTGGGCAGAAAATTAATGAAAAACTGTTTTTT; CDR3: CASLPGQKINEKLFF
size: .; V: TRBV5-1; D: TRBD2; J: TRBJ2-3; DNA: TGCGCCAGCAGAACCGCCCGGGGGGGGACTAGCACAGATACGCAGTATTTT; CDR3: CASRTARGGTSTDTQYF
size: .; V: TRBV7-9; D: TRBD2; J: TRBJ2-1; DNA: TGTGCCAGCAGCCCCGGAAGCGGGAGTACAAATGAGCAGTTCTTC; CDR3: CASSPGSGSTNEQFF
size: .; V: TRBV28; D: .; J: TRBJ1-1; DNA: TGTGCCAGCACCTCGGTAACTGAAGCTTTCTTT; CDR3: CASTSVTEAFF
size: .; V: TRBV6-5; D: .; J: TRBJ1-1; DNA: TGTGCCAGCAGTCCTCAGCAGAACACTGAAGCTTTCTTT; CDR3: CASSPQQNTEAFF
size: .; V: TRBV11-2; D: TRBD1; J: TRBJ2-3; DNA: TGTGCCAGCAGCTTCCAAAGGGACAGGGGAGAGGGAGATACGCAGTATTTT; CDR3: CASSFQRDRGEGDTQYF
size: .; V: TRBV10-3; D: .; J: TRBJ2-1; DNA: TGTGCCATCAGTGAGCATAACAATGAGCAGTTCTTC; CDR3: CAISEHNNEQFF
size: .; V: TRBV5-6; D: .; J: TRBJ2-1; DNA: TGTGCCAGCAGCCCCCCCCCAGGGGCTTCCTACAATGAGCAGTTCTTC; CDR3: CASSPPPGASYNEQFF
size: .; V: TRBV6-5; D: .; J: TRBJ1-3; DNA: TGTGCCAGCACCTCTCGACGGTCCTCTGGAAACACCATATATTTT; CDR3: CASTSRRSSGNTIYF
size: .; V: TRBV27; D: .; J: TRBJ1-1; DNA: TGTGCCAGCAGGCCAATCCTACGGGAGGTAACTGAAGCTTTCTTT; CDR3: CASRPILREVTEAFF
size: .; V: TRBV5-4; D: .; J: TRBJ1-3; DNA: TGTGCCAGCAGCCGCGACAGGTCCTCTGGAAACACCATATATTTT; CDR3: CASSRDRSSGNTIYF